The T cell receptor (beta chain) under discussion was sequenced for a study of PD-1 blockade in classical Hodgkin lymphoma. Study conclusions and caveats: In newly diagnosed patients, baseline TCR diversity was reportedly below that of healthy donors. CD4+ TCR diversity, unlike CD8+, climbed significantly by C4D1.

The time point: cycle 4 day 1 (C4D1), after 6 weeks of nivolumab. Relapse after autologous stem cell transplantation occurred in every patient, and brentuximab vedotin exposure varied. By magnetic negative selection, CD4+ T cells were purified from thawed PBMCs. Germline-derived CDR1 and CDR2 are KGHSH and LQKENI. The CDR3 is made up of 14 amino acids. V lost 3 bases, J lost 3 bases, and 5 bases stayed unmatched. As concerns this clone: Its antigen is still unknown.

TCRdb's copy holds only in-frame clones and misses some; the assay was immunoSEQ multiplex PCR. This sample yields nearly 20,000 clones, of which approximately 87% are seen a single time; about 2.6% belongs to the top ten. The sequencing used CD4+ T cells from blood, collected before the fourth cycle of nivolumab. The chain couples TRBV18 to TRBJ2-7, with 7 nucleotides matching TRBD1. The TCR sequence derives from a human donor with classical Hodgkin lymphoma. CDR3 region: CASSPNRGGYEQYF. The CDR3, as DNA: TGTGCCAGCTCACCTAACAGGGGCGGCTACGAGCAGTACTTC.